This T cell receptor (beta chain) stems from a study of chemoradiotherapy in HPV16-positive cancers (dated 2022 in TCRdb). Notes on the research overall: Candidate HPV-specific T-cell clones and common TCR motifs were defined by functional T-cell assays performed on cells from two HPV16-positive patients. The study set out to ask whether T-cell immunity against the HPV oncoproteins E6 and E7 changes over the course of chemoradiotherapy and whether that immunity affects survival. The candidate HPV-specific TCRs and motifs were then tracked in TCR repertoires from 86 patients with HPV-related cancers. Results the study describes overall, beyond this receptor: The survival association was reported for HPV16-positive patients, and the functional definition of HPV-specific T cells was derived from only two HPV16-positive patients. Expansion of candidate HPV-specific clones and E7-related TCR motifs was observed in the tumor microenvironment during treatment, whereas no such expansion was observed for non-HPV-specific T cells. Improved recurrence-free survival in HPV16-positive patients was associated with expansion of HPV-responsive T cells during chemoradiotherapy.

Library method: the immunoSEQ multiplex PCR assay. TCRdb obtained this table from immuneACCESS and retained in-frame rearrangements with V and J assigned. These tables miss some clones; where compared with another copy, unresolved V genes account for less than half of the shortfall, and the remainder is unexplained. The sample contains 35,000 to 45,000 clones, 65% to 80% of them found a single time. The ten largest make up around 5.2% of the sample. Repertoires were sampled repeatedly over the course of chemoradiotherapy, so clonal expansion could be followed in the tumor microenvironment. The CDR3 numbers 14 residues from cysteine through phenylalanine. Only the CDR3 DNA is retained, 42 bases long and in frame from the first base. V is pared back by 4 bases and J by 9 bases, with 19 bases lying between the germline termini. Via the germline V gene, CDR1 is SNHLY and CDR2 FYNNEI. For this clone: No antigen is known for it. No much larger clonotype is one base removed from it; base qualities were not supplied.

This TCR derives from a human donor with HPV-associated anogenital cancer. The rearrangement combines TRBV2 with TRBJ2-7, with TRBD1 perhaps the D gene, on 6 matching bases. Specimen: blood, collected from a patient who underwent chemoradiotherapy. Here is the DNA: TGTGCCAGCAGTGTTTTAGTCGGGGTGACAGGGCAGTACTTC. This translates into CASSVLVGVTGQYF.